Sequencing of this TCR beta chain was carried out in a study of T cell responses to AZD1222 COVID-19 vaccine. Study-wide points: Clonal diversity may have been underestimated in mostly white British donors.

The CDR3 consists of 16 residues. V gave up 3 bases and J gave up 0 bases; unmatched junction bases: 5. Germline loops: CDR1 MGHRA, CDR2 YSYEKL. Worth noting for this clone: What it binds is not known.

Sequencing used immunoSEQ multiplex PCR; TCRdb keeps in-frame clones, though not all of them. The table has 6,000 to 6,500 clones, approximately 87% seen once. This sample comprised peripheral blood, obtained 28 days after the second AZD1222 dose. The rearrangement joins TRBV4-1 to TRBJ2-3; 8 positions agree with TRBD1. The receptor was derived from an adult who received the AZD1222 COVID-19 vaccine. CDR3 region: CASSQGTGRSTDTQYF. CDR3 bases: TGCGCCAGCAGCCAGGGGACAGGTCGGAGCACAGATACGCAGTATTTT.